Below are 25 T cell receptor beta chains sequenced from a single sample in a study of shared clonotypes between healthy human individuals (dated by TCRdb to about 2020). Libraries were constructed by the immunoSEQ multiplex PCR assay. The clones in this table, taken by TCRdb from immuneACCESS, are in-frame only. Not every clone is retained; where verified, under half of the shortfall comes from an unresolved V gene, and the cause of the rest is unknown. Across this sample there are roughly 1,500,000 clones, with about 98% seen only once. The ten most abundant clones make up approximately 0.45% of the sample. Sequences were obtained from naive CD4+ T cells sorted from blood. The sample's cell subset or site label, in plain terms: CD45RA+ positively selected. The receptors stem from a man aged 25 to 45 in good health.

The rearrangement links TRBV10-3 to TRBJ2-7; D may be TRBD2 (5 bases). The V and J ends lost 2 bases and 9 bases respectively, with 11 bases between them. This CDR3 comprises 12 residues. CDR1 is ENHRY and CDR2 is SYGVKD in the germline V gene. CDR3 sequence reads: CAISEPLAGQYF. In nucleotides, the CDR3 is TGTGCCATCAGTGAGCCCCTAGCCGGGCAGTACTTC.

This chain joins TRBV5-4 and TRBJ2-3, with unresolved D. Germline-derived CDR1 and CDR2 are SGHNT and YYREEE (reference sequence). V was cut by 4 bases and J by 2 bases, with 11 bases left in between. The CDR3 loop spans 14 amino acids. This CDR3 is CASSILAVTDTQYF. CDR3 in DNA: TGTGCCAGCAGCATACTCGCGGTCACAGATACGCAGTATTTT.

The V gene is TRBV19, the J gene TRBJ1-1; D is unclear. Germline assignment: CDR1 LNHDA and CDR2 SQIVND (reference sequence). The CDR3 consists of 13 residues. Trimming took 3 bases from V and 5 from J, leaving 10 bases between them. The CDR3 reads CASSIMARTEAFF. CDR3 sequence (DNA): TGTGCCAGTAGTATCATGGCCAGGACTGAAGCTTTCTTT.

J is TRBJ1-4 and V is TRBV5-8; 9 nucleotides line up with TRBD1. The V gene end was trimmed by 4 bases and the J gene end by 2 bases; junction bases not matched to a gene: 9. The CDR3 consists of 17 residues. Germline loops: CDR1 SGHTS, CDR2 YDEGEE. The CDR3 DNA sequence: TGTGCCAGCAGCCACGACAGGGGGATCGGCACTAATGAAAAACTGTTTTTT. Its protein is CASSHDRGIGTNEKLFF.

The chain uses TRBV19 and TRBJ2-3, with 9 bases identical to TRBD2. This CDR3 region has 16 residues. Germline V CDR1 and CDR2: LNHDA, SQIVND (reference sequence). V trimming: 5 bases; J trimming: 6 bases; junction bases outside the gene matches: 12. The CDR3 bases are TGTGCCAGTAGTCCGCCGACTAGCGGAAACCCCGATACGCAGTATTTT. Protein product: CASSPPTSGNPDTQYF.

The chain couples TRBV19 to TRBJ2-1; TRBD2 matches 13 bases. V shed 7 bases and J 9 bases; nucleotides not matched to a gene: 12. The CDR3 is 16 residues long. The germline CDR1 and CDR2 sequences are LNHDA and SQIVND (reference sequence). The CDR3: CASTIPRTSGSVEQFF. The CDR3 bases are TGTGCCAGTACCATTCCCCGGACTAGCGGGAGTGTTGAGCAGTTCTTC.

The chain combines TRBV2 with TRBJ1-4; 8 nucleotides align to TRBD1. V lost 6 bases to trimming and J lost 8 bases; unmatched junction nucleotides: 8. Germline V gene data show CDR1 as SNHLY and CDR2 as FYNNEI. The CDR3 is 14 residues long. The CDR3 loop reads CASRDRVASEKLFF. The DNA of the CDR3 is TGTGCCAGCAGGGACAGGGTAGCGAGCGAAAAACTGTTTTTT. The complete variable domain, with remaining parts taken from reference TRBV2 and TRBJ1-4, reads EPEVTQTPSHQVTQMGQEVILRCVPISNHLYFYWYRQILGQKVEFLVSFYNNEISEKSEIFDDQFSVERPDGSNFTLKIRSTKLEDSAMYFCASRDRVASEKLFFGSGTQLSVL.

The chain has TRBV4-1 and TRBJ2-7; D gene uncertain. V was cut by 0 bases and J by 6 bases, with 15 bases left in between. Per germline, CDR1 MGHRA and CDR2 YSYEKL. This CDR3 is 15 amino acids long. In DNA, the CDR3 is TGCGCCAGCAGCCAAGACCCTATAGGCGAATTCGAGCAGTACTTC. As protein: CASSQDPIGEFEQYF.

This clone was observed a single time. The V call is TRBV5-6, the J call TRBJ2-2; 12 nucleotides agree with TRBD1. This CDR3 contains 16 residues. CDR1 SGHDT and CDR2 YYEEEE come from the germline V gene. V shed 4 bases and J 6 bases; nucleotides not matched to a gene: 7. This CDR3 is CASSHPGTGGPGELFF. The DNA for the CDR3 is TGTGCCAGCAGCCATCCCGGGACAGGGGGCCCCGGGGAGCTGTTTTTT.

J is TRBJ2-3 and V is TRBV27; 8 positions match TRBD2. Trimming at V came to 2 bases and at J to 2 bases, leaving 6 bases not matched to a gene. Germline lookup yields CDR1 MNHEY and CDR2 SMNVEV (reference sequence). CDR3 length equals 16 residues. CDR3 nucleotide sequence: TGTGCCAGCAGTTTAGCCCCGGGACTAGACACAGATACGCAGTATTTT. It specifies CASSLAPGLDTDTQYF.

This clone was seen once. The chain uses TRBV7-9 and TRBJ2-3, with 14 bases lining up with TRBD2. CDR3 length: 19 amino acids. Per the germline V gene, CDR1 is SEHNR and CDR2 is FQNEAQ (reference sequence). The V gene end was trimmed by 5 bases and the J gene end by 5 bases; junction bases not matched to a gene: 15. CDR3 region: CASSARAPGLAGAGDTQYF. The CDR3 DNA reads TGTGCCAGCAGCGCCCGGGCACCGGGACTAGCGGGGGCAGGAGATACGCAGTATTTT.

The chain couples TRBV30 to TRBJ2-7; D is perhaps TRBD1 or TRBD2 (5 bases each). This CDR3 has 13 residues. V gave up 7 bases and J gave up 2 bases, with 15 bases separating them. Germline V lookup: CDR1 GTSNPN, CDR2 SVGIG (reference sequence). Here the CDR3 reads CASGTPPTYEQYF. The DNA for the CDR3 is TGTGCCTCCGGGACCCCCCCCACCTACGAGCAGTACTTC.

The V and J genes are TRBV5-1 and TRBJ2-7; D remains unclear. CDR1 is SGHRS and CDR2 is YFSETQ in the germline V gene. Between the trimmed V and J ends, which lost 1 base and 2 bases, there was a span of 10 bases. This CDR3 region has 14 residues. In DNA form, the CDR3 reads TGCGCCAGCAGCTTGAAGGCAGAAGCCTACGAGCAGTACTTC. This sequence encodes CASSLKAEAYEQYF.

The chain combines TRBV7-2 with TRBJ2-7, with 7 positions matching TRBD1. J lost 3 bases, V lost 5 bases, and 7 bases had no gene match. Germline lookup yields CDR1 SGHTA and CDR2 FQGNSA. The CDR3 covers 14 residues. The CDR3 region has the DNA TGTGCCAGCAGCAAACGGGCAGGGGGCTACGAGCAGTACTTC. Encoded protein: CASSKRAGGYEQYF.

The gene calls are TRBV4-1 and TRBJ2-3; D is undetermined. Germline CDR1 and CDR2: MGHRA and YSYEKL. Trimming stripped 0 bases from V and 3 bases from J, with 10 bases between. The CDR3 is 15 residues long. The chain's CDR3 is CASSQDRPRTDTQYF. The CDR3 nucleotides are TGCGCCAGCAGCCAAGATCGACCGAGGACAGATACGCAGTATTTT.

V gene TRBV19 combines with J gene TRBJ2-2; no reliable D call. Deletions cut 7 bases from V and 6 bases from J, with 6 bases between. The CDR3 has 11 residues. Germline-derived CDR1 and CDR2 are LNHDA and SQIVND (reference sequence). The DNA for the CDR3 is TGTGCCAGTAATTTGGCCGGGGAGCTGTTTTTT. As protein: CASNLAGELFF.

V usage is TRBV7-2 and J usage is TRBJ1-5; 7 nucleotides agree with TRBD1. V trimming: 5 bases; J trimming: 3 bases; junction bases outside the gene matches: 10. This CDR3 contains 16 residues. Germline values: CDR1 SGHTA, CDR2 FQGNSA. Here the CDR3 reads CASSRKGARDNQPQHF. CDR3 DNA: TGTGCCAGCAGCCGCAAGGGGGCTAGAGACAATCAGCCCCAGCATTTT.

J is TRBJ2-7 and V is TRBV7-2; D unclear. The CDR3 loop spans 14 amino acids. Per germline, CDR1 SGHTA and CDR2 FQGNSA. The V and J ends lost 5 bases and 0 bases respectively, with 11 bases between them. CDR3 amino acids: CASSVNFISYEQYF. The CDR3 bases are TGTGCCAGCAGCGTTAACTTCATCTCCTACGAGCAGTACTTC. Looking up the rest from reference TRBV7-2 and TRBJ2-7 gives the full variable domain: GAGVSQSPSNKVTEKGKDVELRCDPISGHTALYWYRQSLGQGLEFLIYFQGNSAPDKSGLPSDRFSAERTGGSVSTLTIQRTQQEDSAVYLCASSVNFISYEQYFGPGTRLTVT.

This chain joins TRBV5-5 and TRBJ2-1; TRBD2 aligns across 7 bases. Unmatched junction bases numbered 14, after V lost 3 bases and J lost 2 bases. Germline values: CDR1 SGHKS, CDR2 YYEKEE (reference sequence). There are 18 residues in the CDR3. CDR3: CASSSDGQRGSPYNEQFF. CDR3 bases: TGTGCCAGCAGCTCTGACGGCCAGCGGGGATCCCCCTACAATGAGCAGTTCTTC. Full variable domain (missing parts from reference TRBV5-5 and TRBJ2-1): DAGVTQSPTHLIKTRGQQVTLRCSPISGHKSVSWYQQVLGQGPQFIFQYYEKEERGRGNFPDRFSARQFPNYSSELNVNALLLGDSALYLCASSSDGQRGSPYNEQFFGPGTRLTVL.

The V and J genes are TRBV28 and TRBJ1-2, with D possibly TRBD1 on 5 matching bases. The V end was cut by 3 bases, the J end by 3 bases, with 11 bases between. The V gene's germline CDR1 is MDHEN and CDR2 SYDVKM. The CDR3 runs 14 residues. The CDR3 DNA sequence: TGTGCCAGCAGTTTCCTCGACAGATACTATGGCTACACCTTC. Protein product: CASSFLDRYYGYTF.

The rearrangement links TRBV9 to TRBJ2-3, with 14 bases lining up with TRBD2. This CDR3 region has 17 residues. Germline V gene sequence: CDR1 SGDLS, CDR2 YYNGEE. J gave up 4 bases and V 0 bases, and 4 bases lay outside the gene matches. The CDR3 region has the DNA TGTGCCAGCAGCGTAGGGGGGACTAGCGGGAGATCAGATACGCAGTATTTT. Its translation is CASSVGGTSGRSDTQYF.

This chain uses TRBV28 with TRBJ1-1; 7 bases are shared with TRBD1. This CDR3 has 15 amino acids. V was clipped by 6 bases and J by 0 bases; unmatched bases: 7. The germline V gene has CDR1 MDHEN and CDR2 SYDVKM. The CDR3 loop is CASRAPGQLNTEAFF. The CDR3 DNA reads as TGTGCCAGCAGGGCCCCGGGACAGTTGAACACTGAAGCTTTCTTT.

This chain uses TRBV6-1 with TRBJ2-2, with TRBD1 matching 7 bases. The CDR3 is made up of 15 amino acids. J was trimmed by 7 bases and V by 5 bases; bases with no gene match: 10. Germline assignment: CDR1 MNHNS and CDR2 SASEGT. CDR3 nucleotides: TGTGCCAGCAGTCGTTCGACAGGGTTGAACGGGGAGCTGTTTTTT. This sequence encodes CASSRSTGLNGELFF.

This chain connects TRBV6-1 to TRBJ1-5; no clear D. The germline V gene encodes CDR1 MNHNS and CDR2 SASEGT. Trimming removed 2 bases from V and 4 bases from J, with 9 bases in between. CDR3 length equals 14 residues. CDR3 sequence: CASSELGGNQPQHF. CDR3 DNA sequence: TGTGCCAGCAGTGAATTGGGAGGGAATCAGCCCCAGCATTTT.

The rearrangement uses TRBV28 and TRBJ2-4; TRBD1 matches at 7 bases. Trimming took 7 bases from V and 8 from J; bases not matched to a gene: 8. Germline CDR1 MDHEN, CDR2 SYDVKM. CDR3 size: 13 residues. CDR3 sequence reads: CASTNRQGDIQYF. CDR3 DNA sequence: TGTGCCAGCACAAACCGACAGGGAGACATTCAGTACTTC.